Included here is one T cell receptor (beta chain) sequence, with context. Its specificity is unknown. The junction shows a germline mismatch at one end, possibly a read error. The data stem from a study of response to subunit inactivated influenza vaccine. General study points: The study's authors posited that every seasonal influenza vaccination enlists few new T cells.

TCRdb ran MiXCR on the RT-PCR reads and lists one entry per CDR3 protein. Of 300,000 to 350,000 distinct CDR3 sequences in the sample, around 22% are singletons; the top ten hold approximately 10%. The TCR comes from a man between 50 and 75 years old who received an inactivated influenza vaccine. The sample here was PBMCs from blood, taken about 20 months after vaccination.

The CDR3 nucleotides are TGTGCCAGCAGTGACCGGGACCCCCGTCATTCATCCCTCCACTTT. This encodes CASSDRDPRHSSLHF. V usage is TRBV6-2 or TRBV6-3 and J usage is TRBJ1-6, with D possibly matching TRBD1 (5 bases). This CDR3 spans 15 amino acids. The germline gives CDR1 MNHEY, CDR2 SVGEGT.